The subject of this entry is one TCR beta chain. Its antigen remains unidentified. These data come from a study of CXCR3-negative and CXCR3-positive naive CD8 T cells. The CDR3 sequence is 14 residues long. The germline gives CDR1 SGHRS, CDR2 YFSETQ. Whole-study results and caveats: Naive subsets expressed similar surface CD5; TRB CDR3 features served to infer TCR strength. Naive cells positive for CXCR3 carried more hydrophobic TRB CDR3s than CXCR3-negative ones. Naive cells that were CXCR3-negative or CXCR3-positive used TRBV-TRBJ genes alike, while memory cells diverged.

Libraries of TRB cDNA were made by 5' RACE and carried UMIs. For each CDR3 protein, TCRdb gives one entry from its re-call of the 5' RACE reads, without DNA. This listing includes about 130,000 distinct CDR3 sequences. The chain links TRBV5-1 to TRBJ2-3. The TCR originated in a human donor in good health. Some clones in this sample may be carry-over from other donors' samples. Sample: naive CXCR3+ CD8+ T cells from blood. As to subset: CD45RO-CCR7+CD27+CD95- naive CD8+ T cells expressing CXCR3 (TNR3+). The CDR3 spells CASSPVVRTDTQYF. Variable domain in full (rest from reference TRBV5-1 and TRBJ2-3): KAGVTQTPRYLIKTRGQQVTLSCSPISGHRSVSWYQQTPGQGLQFLFEYFSETQRNKGNFPGRFSGRQFSNSRSEMNVSTLELGDSALYLCASSPVVRTDTQYFGPGTRLTVL.